The clone carrying this T cell receptor (beta chain) was counted a few times. This entry is derived from a study of blood T cell repertoires in COVID-19. On the study more broadly: Specimens from acute and convalescent COVID-19 originated in the United States, Italy and Spain. Sources were T cells, B-cell-depleted T cells, or PBMCs; the material itself was cDNA or gDNA.

Study processing details: Estimation of nucleated cell counts was performed using reference gene primer amplification. Sequenced by immunoSEQ multiplex PCR; TCRdb stores in-frame clones only, minus some. V and J calls and clone size come straight from that table; D and trimming were deduced from the DNA. The sample lists 98,000 or so clones, over 80% occurring once. The CDR3 extends over 18 amino acids. Germline V gene lookup returns CDR1 KGHDR and CDR2 SFDVKD. V was pared by 5 bases and J by 1 base, with 11 bases of the junction left unmatched. What was sequenced was peripheral blood. V is TRBV24-1 and J is TRBJ2-3; 10 positions match TRBD2. The source is a man aged 45-60 years with acute or convalescent COVID-19. The CDR3 coding sequence is TGTGCCACCAGTGGGGCTGGAGCGGGAGGGCCGGGCACAGATACGCAGTATTTT. Protein: CATSGAGAGGPGTDTQYF.